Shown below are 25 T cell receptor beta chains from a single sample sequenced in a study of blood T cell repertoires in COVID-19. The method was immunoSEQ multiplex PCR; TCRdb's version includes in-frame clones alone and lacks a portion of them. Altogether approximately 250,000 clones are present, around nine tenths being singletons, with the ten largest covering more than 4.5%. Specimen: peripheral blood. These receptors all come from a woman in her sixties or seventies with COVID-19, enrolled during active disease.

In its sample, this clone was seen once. The CDR3 DNA reads as TGTGCCAGCAGCTTTTTTTTACGGGAGGGCCAAGTTAACGGGGAGCTGTTTTTT. The encoded protein is CASSFFLREGQVNGELFF. The chain carries TRBV11-2 and TRBJ2-2, with 8 positions matching TRBD2. Germline CDR1 SGHAT, CDR2 FQNNGV. CDR3 length equals 18 residues. V gave up 3 bases and J gave up 7 bases; unmatched junction bases: 16.

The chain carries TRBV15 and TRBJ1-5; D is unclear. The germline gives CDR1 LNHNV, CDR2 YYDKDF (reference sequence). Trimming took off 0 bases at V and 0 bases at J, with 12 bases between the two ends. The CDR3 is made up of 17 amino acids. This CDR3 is CATSRDPAGHSNQPQHF. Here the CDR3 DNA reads TGTGCCACCAGCAGAGATCCCGCAGGTCATAGCAATCAGCCCCAGCATTTT.

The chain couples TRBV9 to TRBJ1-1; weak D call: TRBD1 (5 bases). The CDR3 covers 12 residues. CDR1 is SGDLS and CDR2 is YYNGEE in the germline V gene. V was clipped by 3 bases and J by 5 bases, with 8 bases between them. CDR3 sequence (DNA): TGTGCCAGCAGCGCCCAGGGTACTGAAGCTTTCTTT. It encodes CASSAQGTEAFF.

DNA for the CDR3: TGTGCCAGCAGCTCGGGTTCGCTTGGCTACACCTTC. Its translation: CASSSGSLGYTF. This sequence joins TRBV11-2 and TRBJ1-2, with D unclear. The V and J ends lost 4 bases and 7 bases respectively, with 10 bases between them. The CDR3 is 12 residues long. The germline V gene encodes CDR1 SGHAT and CDR2 FQNNGV. Combining the CDR3 with reference TRBV11-2 and TRBJ1-2 gives the whole variable domain EAGVAQSPRYKIIEKRQSVAFWCNPISGHATLYWYQQILGQGPKLLIQFQNNGVVDDSQLPKDRFSAERLKGVDSTLKIQPAKLEDSAVYLCASSSGSLGYTFGSGTRLTVV.

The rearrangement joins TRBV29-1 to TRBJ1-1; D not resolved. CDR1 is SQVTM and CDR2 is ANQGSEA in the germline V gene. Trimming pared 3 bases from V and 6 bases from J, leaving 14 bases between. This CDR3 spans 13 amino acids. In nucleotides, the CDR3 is TGCAGCGTTGACTCCGAACAGACCCCTGAAGCTTTCTTT. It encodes CSVDSEQTPEAFF. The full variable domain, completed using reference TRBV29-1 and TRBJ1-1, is SAVISQKPSRDICQRGTSLTIQCQVDSQVTMMFWYRQQPGQSLTLIATANQGSEATYESGFVIDKFPISRPNLTFSTLTVSNMSPEDSSIYLCSVDSEQTPEAFFGQGTRLTVV.

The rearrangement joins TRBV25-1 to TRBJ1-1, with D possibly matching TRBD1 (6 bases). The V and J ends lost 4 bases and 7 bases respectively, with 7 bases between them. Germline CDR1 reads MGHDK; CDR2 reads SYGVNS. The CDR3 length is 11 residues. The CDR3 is CASSGGLEAFF. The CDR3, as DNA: TGTGCCAGCAGTGGGGGGCTTGAAGCTTTCTTT. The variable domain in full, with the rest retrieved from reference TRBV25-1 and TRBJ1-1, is EADIYQTPRYLVIGTGKKITLECSQTMGHDKMYWYQQDPGMELHLIHYSYGVNSTEKGDLSSESTVSRIRTEHFPLTLESARPSHTSQYLCASSGGLEAFFGQGTRLTVV.

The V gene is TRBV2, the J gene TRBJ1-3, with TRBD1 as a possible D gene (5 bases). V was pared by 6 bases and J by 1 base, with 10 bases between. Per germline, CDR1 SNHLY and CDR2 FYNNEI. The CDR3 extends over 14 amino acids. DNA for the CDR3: TGTGCCAGCAGCGACCGACAGTCTGGAAACACCATATATTTT. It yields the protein CASSDRQSGNTIYF.

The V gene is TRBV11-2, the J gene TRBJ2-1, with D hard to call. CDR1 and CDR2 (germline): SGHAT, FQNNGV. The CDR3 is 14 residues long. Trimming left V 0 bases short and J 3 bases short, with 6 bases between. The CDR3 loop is CASSLDRGYNEQFF. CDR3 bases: TGTGCCAGCAGCTTAGATCGCGGCTACAATGAGCAGTTCTTC.

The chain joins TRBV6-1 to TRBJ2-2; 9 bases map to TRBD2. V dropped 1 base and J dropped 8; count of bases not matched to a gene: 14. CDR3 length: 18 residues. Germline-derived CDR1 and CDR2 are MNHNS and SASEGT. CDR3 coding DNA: TGTGCCAGCAGTGAAGGAAAAGGCGGGAGGGCCGTCATTGGGGAGCTGTTTTTT. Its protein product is CASSEGKGGRAVIGELFF.

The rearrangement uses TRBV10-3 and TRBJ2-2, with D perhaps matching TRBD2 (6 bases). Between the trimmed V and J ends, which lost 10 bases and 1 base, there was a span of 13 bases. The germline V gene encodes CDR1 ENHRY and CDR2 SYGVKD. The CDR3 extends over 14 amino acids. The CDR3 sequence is CATQGGENTGELFF. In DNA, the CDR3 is TGTGCCACCCAGGGAGGTGAGAACACCGGGGAGCTGTTTTTT.

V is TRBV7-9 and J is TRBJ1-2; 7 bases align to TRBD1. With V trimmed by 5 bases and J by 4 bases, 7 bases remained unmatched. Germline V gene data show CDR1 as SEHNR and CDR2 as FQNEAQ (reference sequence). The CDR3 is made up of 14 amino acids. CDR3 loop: CASSRLRGFYGYTF. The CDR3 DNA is TGTGCCAGCAGCCGTCTCAGGGGGTTCTATGGCTACACCTTC.

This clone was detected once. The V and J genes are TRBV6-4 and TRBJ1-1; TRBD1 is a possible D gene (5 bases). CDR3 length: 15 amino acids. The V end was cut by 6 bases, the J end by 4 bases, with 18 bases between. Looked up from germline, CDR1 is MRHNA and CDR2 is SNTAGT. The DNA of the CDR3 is TGTGCCAGCAGGCCCGGGGGGGGTCGAGGCACTGAAGCTTTCTTT. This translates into CASRPGGGRGTEAFF.

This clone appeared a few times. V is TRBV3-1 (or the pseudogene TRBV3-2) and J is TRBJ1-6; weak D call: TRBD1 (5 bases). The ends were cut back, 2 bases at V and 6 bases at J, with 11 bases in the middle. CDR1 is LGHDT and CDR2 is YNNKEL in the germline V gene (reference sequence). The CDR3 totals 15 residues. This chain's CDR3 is CASSQQGPFNSPLHF. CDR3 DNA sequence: TGTGCCAGCAGCCAACAGGGTCCATTTAATTCACCCCTCCACTTT.

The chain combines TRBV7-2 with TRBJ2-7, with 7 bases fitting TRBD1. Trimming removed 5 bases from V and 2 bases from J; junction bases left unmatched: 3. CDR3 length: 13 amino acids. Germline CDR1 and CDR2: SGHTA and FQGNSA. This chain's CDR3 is CASSPGQTYEQYF. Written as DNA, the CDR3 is TGTGCCAGCAGCCCGGGACAGACCTACGAGCAGTACTTC.

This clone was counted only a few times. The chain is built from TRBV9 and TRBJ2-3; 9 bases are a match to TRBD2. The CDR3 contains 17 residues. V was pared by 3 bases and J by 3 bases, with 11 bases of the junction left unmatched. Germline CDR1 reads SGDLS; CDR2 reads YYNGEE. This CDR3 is CASSAPMGLAYTDTQYF. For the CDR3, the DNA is TGTGCCAGCAGCGCTCCAATGGGACTAGCTTATACAGATACGCAGTATTTT. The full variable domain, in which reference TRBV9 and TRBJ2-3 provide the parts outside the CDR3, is DSGVTQTPKHLITATGQRVTLRCSPRSGDLSVYWYQQSLDQGLQFLIQYYNGEERAKGNILERFSAQQFPDLHSELNLSSLELGDSALYFCASSAPMGLAYTDTQYFGPGTRLTVL.

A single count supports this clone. CDR3 coding DNA: TGTGCCAGCAGTGAAAGGGGACTAGCAGCAGATACGCAGTATTTT. Residues: CASSERGLAADTQYF. The V gene is TRBV6-1, the J gene TRBJ2-3; TRBD2 matches at 9 bases. The V segment lost 2 bases and the J segment 4 bases; nucleotides outside the gene matches: 4. Germline CDR1 MNHNS, CDR2 SASEGT. The CDR3 spans 15 residues.

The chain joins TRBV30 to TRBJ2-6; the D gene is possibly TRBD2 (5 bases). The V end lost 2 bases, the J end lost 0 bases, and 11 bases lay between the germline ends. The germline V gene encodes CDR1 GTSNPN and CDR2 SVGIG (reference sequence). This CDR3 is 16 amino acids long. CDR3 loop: CAWSKGLLSGANVLTF. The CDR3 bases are TGTGCCTGGAGTAAAGGACTGCTCTCTGGGGCCAACGTCCTGACTTTC.

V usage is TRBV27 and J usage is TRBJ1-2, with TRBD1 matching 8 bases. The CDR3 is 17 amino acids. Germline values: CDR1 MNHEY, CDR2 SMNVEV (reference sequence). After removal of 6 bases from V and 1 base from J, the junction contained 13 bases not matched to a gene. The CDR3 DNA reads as TGTGCCAGCAGCCGCCGGACAGGGACGACCCTTAACTATGGCTACACCTTC. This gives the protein CASSRRTGTTLNYGYTF.

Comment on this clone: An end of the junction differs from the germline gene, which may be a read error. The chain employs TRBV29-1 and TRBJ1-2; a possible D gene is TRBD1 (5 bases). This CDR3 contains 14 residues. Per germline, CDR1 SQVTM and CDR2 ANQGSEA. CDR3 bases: TGCAGCGTTGAAGTCGGGGGTTGGGTCTATAGCTACACCTTC. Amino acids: CSVEVGGWVYSYTF.

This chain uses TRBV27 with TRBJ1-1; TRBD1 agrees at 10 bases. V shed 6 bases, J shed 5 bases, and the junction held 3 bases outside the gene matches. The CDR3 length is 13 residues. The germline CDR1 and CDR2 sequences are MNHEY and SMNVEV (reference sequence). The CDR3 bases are TGTGCCAGCAGCGGACAGGGGGGGACTGAAGCTTTCTTT. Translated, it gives CASSGQGGTEAFF.

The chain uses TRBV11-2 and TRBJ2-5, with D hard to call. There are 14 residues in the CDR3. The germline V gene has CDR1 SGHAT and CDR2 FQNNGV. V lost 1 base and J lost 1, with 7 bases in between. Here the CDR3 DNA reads TGTGCCAGCAGCTTAGGAGGAAGCCAAGAGACCCAGTACTTC. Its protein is CASSLGGSQETQYF.

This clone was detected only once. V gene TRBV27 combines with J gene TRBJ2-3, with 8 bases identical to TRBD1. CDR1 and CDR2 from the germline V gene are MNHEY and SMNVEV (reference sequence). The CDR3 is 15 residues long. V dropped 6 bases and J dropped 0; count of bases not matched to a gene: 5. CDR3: CASRWTGPSTDTQYF. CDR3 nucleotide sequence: TGTGCCAGCAGGTGGACAGGGCCAAGCACAGATACGCAGTATTTT.

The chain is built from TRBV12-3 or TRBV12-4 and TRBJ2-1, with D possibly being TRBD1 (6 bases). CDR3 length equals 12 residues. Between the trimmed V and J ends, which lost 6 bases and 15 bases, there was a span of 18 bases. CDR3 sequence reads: CASRLRTGSTFF. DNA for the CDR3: TGTGCCAGCAGGCTGCGCACAGGGTCTACGTTCTTC.

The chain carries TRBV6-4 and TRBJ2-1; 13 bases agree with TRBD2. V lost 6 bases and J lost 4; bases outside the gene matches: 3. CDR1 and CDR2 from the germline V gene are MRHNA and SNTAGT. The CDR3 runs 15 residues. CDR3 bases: TGTGCCAGCAGGAAACTAGCGGGAGGGTACAATGAGCAGTTCTTC. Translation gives CASRKLAGGYNEQFF.

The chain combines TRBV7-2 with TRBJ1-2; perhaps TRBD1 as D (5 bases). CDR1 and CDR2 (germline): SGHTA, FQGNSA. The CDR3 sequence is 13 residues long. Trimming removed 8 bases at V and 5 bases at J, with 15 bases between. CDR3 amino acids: CASSPGGGYGYTF. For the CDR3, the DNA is TGTGCCAGCTCACCCGGGGGGGGGTATGGCTACACCTTC.